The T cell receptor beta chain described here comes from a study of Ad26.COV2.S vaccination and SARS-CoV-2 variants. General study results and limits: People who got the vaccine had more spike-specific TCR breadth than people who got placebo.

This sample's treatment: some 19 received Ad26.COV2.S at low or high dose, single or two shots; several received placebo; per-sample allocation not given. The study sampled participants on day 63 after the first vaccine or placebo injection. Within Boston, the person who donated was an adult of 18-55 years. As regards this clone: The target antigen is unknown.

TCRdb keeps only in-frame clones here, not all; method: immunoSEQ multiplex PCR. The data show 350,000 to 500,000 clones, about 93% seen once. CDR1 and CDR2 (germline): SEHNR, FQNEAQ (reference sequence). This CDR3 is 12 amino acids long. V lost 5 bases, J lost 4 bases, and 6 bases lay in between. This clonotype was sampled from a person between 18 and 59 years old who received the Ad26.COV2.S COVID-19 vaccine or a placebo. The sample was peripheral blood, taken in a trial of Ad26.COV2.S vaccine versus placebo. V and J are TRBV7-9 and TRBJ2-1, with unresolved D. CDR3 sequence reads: CASSVRYNEQFF. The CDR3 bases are TGTGCCAGCAGCGTACGGTACAATGAGCAGTTCTTC.